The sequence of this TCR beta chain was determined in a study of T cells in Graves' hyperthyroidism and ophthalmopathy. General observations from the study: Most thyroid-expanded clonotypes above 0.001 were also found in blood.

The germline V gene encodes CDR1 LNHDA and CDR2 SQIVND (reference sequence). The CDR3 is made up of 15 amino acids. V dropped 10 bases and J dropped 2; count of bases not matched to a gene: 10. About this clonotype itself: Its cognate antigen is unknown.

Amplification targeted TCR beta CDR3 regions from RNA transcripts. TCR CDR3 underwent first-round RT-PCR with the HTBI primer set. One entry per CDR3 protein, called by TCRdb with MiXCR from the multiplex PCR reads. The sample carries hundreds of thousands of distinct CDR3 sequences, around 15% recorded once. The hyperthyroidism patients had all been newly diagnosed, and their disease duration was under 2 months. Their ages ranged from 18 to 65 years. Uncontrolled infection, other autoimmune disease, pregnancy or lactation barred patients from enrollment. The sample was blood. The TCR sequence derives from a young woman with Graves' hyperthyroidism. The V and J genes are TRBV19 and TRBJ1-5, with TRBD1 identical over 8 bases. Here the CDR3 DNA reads TGTGCCACCTCGGACAGGGCGCTTGGCAATCAGCCCCAGCATTTT. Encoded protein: CATSDRALGNQPQHF. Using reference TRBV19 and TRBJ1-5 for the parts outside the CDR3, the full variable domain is DGGITQSPKYLFRKEGQNVTLSCEQNLNHDAMYWYRQDPGQGLRLIYYSQIVNDFQKGDIAEGYSVSREKKESFPLTVTSAQKNPTAFYLCATSDRALGNQPQHFGDGTRLSIL.